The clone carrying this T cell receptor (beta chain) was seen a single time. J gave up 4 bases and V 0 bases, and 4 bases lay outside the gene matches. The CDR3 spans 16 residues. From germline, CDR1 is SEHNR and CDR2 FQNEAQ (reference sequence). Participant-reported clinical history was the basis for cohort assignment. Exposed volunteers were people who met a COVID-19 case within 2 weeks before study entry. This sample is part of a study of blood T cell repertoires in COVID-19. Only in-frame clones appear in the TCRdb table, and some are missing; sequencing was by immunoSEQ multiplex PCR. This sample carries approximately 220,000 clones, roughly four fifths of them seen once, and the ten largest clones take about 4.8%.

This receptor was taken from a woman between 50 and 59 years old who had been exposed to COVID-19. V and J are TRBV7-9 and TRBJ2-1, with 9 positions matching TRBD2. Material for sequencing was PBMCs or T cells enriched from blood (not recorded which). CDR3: CASSLAEAGGYNEQFF. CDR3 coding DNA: TGTGCCAGCAGCTTAGCGGAAGCGGGGGGTTACAATGAGCAGTTCTTC. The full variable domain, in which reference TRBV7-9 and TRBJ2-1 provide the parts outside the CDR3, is DTGVSQNPRHKITKRGQNVTFRCDPISEHNRLYWYRQTLGQGPEFLTYFQNEAQLEKSRLLSDRFSAERPKGSFSTLEIQRTEQGDSAMYLCASSLAEAGGYNEQFFGPGTRLTVL.